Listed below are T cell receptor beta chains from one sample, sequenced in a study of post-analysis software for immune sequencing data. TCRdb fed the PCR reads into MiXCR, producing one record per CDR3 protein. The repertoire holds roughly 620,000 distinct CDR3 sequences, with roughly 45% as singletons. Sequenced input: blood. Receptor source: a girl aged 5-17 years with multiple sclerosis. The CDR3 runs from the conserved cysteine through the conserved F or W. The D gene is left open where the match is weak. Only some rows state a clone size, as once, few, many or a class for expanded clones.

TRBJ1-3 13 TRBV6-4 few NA TGTGCCAGCAGTGAAGGGGTTGGAAACACCATATATTTT CASSEGVGNTIYF
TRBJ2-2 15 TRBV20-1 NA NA TGCAGTGCTAGCGAGCGGAGGTCGAACACCGGGGAGCTGTTTTTT CSASERRSNTGELFF
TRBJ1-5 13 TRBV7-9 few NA TGTGCCAGCAGCGGGGACAGCAATCAGCCCCAGCATTTT CASSGDSNQPQHF
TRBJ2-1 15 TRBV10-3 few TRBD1 TGTGCCATCAGTGCCCGGGACAGGGCCTACAATGAGCAGTTCTTC CAISARDRAYNEQFF
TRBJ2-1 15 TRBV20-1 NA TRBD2 TGCAGTGCTAGAGAACTAGCGGGAGGATTCGTTGAGCAGTTCTTC CSARELAGGFVEQFF
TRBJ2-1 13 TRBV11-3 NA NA TGTGCCAGCAGCTTGGGGGGATCGGAGGAGCAGTTCTTC CASSLGGSEEQFF
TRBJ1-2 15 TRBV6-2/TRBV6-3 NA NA TGTGCCAGCAGTTCGGGCCCACAGGGTTTGGATGGCTACACCTTC CASSSGPQGLDGYTF
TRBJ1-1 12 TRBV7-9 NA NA TGTGCCAGCAGCGGGCTGAGCACTGAAGCTTTCTTT CASSGLSTEAFF
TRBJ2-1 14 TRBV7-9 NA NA TGTGCCAGCAGGCCTAGGGGGGCTCGCAATGAGCAGTTCTTC CASRPRGARNEQFF
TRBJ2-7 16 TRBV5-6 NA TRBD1 TGTGCCAGCAGCTTGCAGATGGACAGGGCGTCCTACGAGCAGTACTTC CASSLQMDRASYEQYF
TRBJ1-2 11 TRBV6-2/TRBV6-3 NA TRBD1 TGTGCCAGCTCCACAGGGGTCGGCTACACCTTC CASSTGVGYTF
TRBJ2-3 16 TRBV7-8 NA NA TGTGCCAGCAGCCCCCTCCGGGGGCGTTACACAGATACGCAGTATTTT CASSPLRGRYTDTQYF
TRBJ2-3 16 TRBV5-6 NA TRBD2 TGTGCCAGCAGCTTGGCCTATGTAGCGGGACCAGATACGCAGTATTTT CASSLAYVAGPDTQYF